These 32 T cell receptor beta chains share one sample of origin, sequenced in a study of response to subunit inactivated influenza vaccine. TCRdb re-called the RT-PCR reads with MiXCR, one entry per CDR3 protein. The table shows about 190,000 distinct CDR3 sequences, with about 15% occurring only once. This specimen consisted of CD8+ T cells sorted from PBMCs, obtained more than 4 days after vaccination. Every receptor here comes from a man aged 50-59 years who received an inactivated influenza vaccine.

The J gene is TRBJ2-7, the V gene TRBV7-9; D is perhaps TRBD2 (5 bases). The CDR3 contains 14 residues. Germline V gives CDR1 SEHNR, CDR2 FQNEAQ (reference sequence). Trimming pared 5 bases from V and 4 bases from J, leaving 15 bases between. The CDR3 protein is CASSPEGPRYEQYF. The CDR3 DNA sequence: TGTGCCAGCAGCCCAGAGGGCCCGAGGTACGAGCAGTACTTC.

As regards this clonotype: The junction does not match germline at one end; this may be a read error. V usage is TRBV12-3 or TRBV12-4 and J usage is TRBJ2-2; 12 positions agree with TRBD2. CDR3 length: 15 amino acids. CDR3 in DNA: TGTGCCAGCAGCCCTAGCGGGGGGGCCACCGGGGAGCTGGTTTTT. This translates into CASSPSGGATGELVF.

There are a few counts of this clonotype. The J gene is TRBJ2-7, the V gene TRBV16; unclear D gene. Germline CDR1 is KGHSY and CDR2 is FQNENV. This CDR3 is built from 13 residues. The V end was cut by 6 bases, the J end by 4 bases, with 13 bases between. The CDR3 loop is CASSIGPPYEQYF. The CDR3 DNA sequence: TGTGCCAGCAGTATCGGTCCTCCGTACGAGCAGTACTTC.

CDR3 DNA sequence: TGTGCCAGCAGGGTACTAGCGGGATCCTACAATGAGCAGTTCTTC. This codes for CASRVLAGSYNEQFF. The chain has TRBV27 and TRBJ2-1, with TRBD2 identical over 10 bases. CDR3 length equals 15 residues. The V and J ends lost 6 bases and 1 base, in that order; junction bases with no gene match: 3. Germline V gene sequence: CDR1 MNHEY, CDR2 SMNVEV (reference sequence).

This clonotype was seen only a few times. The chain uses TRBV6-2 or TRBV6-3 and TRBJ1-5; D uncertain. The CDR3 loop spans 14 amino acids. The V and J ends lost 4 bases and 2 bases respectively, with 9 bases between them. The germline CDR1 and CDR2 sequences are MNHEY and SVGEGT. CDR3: CASSWHFGNQPQHF. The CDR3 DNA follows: TGTGCCAGCAGTTGGCATTTCGGCAATCAGCCCCAGCATTTT.

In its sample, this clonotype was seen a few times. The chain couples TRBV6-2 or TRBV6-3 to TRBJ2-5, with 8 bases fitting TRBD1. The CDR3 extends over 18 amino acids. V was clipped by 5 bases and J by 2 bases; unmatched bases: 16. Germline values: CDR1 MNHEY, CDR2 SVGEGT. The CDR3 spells CASSHSYRTGYFQETQYF. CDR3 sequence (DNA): TGTGCCAGCAGTCACAGTTACCGGACAGGGTATTTTCAAGAGACCCAGTACTTC.

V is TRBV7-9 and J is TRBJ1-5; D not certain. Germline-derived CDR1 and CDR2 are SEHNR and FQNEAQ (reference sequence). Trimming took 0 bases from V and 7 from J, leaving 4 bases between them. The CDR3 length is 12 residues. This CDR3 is CASSLAEQPQHF. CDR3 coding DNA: TGTGCCAGCAGCTTAGCAGAACAGCCCCAGCATTTT.

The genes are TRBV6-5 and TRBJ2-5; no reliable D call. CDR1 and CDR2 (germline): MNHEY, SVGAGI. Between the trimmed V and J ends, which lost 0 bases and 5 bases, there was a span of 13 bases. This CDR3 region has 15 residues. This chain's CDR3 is CASSYSYLGTETQYF. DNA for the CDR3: TGTGCCAGCAGTTACTCGTATTTGGGTACGGAGACCCAGTACTTC.

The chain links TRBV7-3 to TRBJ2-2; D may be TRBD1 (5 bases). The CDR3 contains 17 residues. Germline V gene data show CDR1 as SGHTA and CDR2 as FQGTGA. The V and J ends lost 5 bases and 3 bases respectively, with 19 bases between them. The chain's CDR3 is CASSPLLSRVHTGELFF. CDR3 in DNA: TGTGCCAGCAGCCCACTATTAAGCAGGGTGCACACCGGGGAGCTGTTTTTT.

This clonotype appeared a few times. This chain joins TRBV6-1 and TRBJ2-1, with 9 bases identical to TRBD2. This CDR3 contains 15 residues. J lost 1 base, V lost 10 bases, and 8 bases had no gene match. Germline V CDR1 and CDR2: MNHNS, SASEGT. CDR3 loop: CAIPKREDSYNEQFF. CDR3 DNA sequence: TGTGCCATCCCGAAGCGGGAGGATTCCTACAATGAGCAGTTCTTC.

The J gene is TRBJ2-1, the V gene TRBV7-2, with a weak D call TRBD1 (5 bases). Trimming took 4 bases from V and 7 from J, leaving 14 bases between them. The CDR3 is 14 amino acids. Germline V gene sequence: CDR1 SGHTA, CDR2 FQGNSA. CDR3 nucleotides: TGTGCCAGCAGCTATAATAACAGGATAAATGAGCAGTTCTTC. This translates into CASSYNNRINEQFF.

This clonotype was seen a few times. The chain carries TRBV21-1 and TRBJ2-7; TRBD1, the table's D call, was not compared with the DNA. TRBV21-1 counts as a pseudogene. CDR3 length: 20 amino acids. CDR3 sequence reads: CASSVGPEGQTRRPHYEQYF. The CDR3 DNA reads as TGTGCCAGCAGCGTAGGACCCGAGGGACAGACCAGGAGACCCCATTACGAGCAGTACTTC.

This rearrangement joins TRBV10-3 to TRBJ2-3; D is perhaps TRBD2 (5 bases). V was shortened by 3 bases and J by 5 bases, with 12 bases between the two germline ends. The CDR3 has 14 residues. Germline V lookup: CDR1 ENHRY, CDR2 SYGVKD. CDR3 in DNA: TGTGCCATCAGTGAAAGACGGGAAATAGATACGCAGTATTTT. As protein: CAISERREIDTQYF.

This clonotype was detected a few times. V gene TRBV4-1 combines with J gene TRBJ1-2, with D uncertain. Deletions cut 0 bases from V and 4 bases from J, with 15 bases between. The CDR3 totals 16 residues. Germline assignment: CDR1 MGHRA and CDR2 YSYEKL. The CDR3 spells CASSQDRTLSSYGYTF. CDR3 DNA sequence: TGCGCCAGCAGCCAAGATCGGACCCTTTCCTCCTATGGCTACACCTTC.

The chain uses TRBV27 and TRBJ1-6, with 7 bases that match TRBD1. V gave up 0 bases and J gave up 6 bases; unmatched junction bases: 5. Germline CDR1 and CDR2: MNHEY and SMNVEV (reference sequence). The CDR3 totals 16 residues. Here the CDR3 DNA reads TGTGCCAGCAGTTTATCCCAGGGGGGAAGTAATTCACCCCTCCACTTT. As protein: CASSLSQGGSNSPLHF.

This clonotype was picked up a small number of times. CDR3 bases: TGTGCCAGCAGTTTGGGGGGTGGATCACCCCTCCACTTT. Amino acids: CASSLGGGSPLHF. The rearrangement uses TRBV12-3 or TRBV12-4 and TRBJ1-6; weak D call: TRBD1 (5 bases). The V gene lost 3 bases and the J gene lost 10 bases, with 10 bases spanning the gap. This CDR3 is 13 amino acids long.

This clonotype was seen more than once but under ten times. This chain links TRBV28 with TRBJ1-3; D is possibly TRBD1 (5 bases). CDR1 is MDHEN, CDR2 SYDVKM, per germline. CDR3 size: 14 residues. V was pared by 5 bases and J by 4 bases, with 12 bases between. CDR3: CASSVARAGNTIYF. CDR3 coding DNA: TGTGCCAGCAGTGTTGCCAGGGCCGGAAACACCATATATTTT.

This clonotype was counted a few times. The CDR3 loop is CASSLTGHESTDTQYF. The DNA for the CDR3 is TGTGCCAGCAGCTTAACTGGCCACGAGTCCACAGATACGCAGTATTTT. The chain employs TRBV7-3 and TRBJ2-3; no firm D call. Germline CDR1 and CDR2: SGHTA and FQGTGA. The CDR3 spans 16 residues. Deletions cut 0 bases from V and 2 bases from J, with 12 bases between.

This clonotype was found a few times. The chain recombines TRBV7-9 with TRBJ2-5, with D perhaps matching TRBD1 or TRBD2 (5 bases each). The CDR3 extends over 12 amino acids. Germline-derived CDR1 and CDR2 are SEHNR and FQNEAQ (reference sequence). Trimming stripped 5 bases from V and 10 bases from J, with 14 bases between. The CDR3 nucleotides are TGTGCCAGCAGCGGCCGGGACCCAATCCAGTACTTC. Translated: CASSGRDPIQYF.

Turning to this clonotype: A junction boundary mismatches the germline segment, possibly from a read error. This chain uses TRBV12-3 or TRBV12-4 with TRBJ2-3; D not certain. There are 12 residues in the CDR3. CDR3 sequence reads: CASGYSADTQYF. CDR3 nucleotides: TGTGCCAGCGGGTACAGCGCAGATACGCAGTACTTT.

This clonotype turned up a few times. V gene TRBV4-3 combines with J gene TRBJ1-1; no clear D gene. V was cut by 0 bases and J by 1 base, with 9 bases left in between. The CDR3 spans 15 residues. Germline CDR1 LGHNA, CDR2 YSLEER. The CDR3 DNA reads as TGCGCCAGCAGCCAAGATGAGGTGGGGAACACTGAAGCTTTCTTT. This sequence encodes CASSQDEVGNTEAFF.

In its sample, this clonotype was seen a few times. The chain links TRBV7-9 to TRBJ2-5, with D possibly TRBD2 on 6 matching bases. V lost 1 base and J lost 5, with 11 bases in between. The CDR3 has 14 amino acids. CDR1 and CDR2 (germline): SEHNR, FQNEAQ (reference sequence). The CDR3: CASSLVTSLETQYF. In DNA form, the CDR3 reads TGTGCCAGCAGCTTAGTGACTAGTTTGGAGACCCAGTACTTC.

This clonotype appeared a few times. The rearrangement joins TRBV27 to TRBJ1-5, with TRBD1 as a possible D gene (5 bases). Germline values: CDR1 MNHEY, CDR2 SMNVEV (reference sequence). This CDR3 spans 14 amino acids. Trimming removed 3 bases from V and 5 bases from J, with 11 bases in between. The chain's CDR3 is CASSLKGTDQPQHF. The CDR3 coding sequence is TGTGCCAGCAGTTTGAAAGGGACCGATCAGCCCCAGCATTTT.

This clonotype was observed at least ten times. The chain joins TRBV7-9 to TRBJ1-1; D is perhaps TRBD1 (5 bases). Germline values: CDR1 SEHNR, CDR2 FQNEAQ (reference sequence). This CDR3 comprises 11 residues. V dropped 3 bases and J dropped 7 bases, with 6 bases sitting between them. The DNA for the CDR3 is TGTGCCAGCAGCTTGGGGGATGAAGCTTTCTTT. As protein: CASSLGDEAFF.

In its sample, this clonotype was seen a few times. The CDR3 region has the DNA TGCGCCAGCAGCCGAGCTTACCTAGGACGGGGGGAGCTGTTTTTT. Encoded protein: CASSRAYLGRGELFF. The V call is TRBV4-3, the J call TRBJ2-2, with D unclear. The germline CDR1 and CDR2 sequences are LGHNA and YSLEER. V was pared by 4 bases and J by 8 bases, with 17 bases between. The CDR3 is 15 amino acids.

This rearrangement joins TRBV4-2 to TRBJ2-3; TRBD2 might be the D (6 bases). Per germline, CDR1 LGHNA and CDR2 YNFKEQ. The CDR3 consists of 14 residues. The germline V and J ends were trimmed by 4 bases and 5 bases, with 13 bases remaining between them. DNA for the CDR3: TGTGCCAGCAGCCTGGGACTGGCGGTAGATACGCAGTATTTT. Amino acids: CASSLGLAVDTQYF.

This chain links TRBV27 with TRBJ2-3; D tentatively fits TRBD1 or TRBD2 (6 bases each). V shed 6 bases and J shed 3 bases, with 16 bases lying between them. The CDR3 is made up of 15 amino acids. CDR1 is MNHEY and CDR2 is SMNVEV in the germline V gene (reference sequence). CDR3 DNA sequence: TGTGCCAGCAGCTCCTTTTGGGGGGCAACAGATACGCAGTATTTT. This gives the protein CASSSFWGATDTQYF.

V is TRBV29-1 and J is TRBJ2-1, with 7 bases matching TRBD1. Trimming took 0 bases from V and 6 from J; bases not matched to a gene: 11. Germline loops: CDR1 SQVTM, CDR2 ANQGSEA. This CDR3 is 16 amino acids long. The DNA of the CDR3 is TGCAGCGTTGAAGATCTTCGGGACAGCAGGGTCAATGAGCAGTTCTTC. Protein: CSVEDLRDSRVNEQFF.

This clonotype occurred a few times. This chain's CDR3 is CAISGGLAGAYEQYF. In DNA, the CDR3 is TGTGCCATCAGTGGCGGACTAGCGGGCGCCTACGAGCAGTACTTC. This sequence joins TRBV10-3 and TRBJ2-7; 11 nucleotides agree with TRBD2. With 4 bases clipped from V and 2 bases from J, the junction kept 4 bases outside the gene matches. Germline CDR1 and CDR2: ENHRY and SYGVKD. The CDR3 covers 15 residues.

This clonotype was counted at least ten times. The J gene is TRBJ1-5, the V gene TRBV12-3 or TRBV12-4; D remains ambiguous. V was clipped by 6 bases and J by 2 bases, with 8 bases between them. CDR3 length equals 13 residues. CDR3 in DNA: TGTGCCAGCAGCCTCTGGGGCAATCAGCCCCAGCATTTT. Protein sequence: CASSLWGNQPQHF.

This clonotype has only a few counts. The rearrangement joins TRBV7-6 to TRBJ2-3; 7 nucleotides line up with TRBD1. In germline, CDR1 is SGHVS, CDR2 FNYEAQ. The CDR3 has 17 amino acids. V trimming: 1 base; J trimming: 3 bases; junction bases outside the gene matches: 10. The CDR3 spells CASSLVGRLTGTDTQYF. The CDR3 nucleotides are TGTGCCAGCAGCTTAGTGGGGAGATTGACAGGGACAGATACGCAGTATTTT.

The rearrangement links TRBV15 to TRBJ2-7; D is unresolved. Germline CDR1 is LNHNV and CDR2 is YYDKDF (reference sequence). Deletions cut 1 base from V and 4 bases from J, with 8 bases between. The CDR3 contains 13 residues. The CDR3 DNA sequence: TGTGCCACCAGCAGAGCCGGGTGGTACGAGCAGTACTTC. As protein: CATSRAGWYEQYF.